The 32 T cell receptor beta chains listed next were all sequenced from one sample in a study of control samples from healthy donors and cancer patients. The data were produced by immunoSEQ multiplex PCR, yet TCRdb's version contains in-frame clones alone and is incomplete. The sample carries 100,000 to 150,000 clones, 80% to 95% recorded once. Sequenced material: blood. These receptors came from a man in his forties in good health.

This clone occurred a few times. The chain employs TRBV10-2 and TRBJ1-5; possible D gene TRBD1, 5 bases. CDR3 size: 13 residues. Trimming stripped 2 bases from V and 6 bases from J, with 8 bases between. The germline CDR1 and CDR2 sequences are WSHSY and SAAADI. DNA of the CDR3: TGCGCCAGCAGTGAGCAAGGGGTTCAGCCCCAGCATTTT. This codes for CASSEQGVQPQHF.

CDR3 loop: CASSGWVGNSPLHF. The CDR3 DNA sequence: TGTGCCAGCAGTGGGTGGGTGGGGAATTCACCCCTCCACTTT. The chain joins TRBV2 to TRBJ1-6; the D is unclear. The CDR3 contains 14 residues. Germline-derived CDR1 and CDR2 are SNHLY and FYNNEI. V was clipped by 4 bases and J by 7 bases, with 11 bases between them. Complete variable domain (other parts from reference TRBV2 and TRBJ1-6): EPEVTQTPSHQVTQMGQEVILRCVPISNHLYFYWYRQILGQKVEFLVSFYNNEISEKSEIFDDQFSVERPDGSNFTLKIRSTKLEDSAMYFCASSGWVGNSPLHFGNGTRLTVT.

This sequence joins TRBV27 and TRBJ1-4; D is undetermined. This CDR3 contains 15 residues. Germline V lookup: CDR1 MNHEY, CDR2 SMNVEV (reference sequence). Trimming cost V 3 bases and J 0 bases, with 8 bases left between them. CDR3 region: CASSLLGSTNEKLFF. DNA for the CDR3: TGTGCCAGCAGTTTGCTGGGATCAACTAATGAAAAACTGTTTTTT.

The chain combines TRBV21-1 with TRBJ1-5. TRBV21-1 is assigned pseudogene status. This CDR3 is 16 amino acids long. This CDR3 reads CASSKALSGRNQPQHF. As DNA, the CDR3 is TGTGCCAGCAGCAAAGCGCTTTCGGGGCGCAATCAGCCCCAGCATTTT.

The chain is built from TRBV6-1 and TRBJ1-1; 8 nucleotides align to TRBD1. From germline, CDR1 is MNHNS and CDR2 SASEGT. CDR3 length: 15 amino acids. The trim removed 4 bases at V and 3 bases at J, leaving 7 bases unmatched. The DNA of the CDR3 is TGTGCCAGCAGTGGAGCAGGGGGCTGGGACACTGAAGCTTTCTTT. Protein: CASSGAGGWDTEAFF.

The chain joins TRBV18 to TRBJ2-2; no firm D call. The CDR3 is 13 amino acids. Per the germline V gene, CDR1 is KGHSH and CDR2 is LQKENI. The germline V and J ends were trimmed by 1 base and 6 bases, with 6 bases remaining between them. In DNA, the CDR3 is TGTGCCAGCTCACCACAGGGTCCCGGGGAGCTGTTTTTT. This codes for CASSPQGPGELFF.

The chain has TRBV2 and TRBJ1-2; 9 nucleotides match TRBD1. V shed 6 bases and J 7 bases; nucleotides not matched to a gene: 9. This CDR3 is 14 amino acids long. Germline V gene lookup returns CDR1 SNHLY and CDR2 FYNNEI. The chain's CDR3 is CASRRDRGVGGYTF. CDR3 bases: TGTGCCAGCAGGCGCGACAGGGGGGTCGGTGGCTACACCTTC.

CDR3 sequence: CASSGEEETQYF. CDR3 DNA sequence: TGTGCCAGCAGTGGGGAAGAAGAGACCCAGTACTTC. V and J are TRBV2 and TRBJ2-5, with D hard to call. The CDR3 is 12 amino acids. Germline CDR1 SNHLY, CDR2 FYNNEI. Deletions cut 4 bases from V and 3 bases from J, with 6 bases between.

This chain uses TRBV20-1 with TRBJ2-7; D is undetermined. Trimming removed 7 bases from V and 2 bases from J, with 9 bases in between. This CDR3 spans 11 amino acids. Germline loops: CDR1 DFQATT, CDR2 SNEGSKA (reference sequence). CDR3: CSGSDTYEQYF. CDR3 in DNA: TGCAGTGGGTCAGATACCTACGAGCAGTACTTC.

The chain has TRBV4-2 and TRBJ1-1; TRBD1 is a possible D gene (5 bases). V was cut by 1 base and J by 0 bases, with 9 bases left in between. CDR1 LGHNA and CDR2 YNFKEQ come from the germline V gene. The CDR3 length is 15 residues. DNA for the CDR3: TGTGCCAGCAGCCAAGTTAGCAGGGTGAACACTGAAGCTTTCTTT. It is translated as CASSQVSRVNTEAFF.

This CDR3 reads CASSEDSGPYEQYF. CDR3 DNA sequence: TGTGCCAGCAGTGAAGATTCCGGACCCTACGAGCAGTACTTC. The J gene is TRBJ2-7, the V gene TRBV2; the D is unclear. Looked up from germline, CDR1 is SNHLY and CDR2 is FYNNEI. The CDR3 has 14 amino acids. V lost 1 base and J 2 bases, leaving 9 bases between the germline ends.

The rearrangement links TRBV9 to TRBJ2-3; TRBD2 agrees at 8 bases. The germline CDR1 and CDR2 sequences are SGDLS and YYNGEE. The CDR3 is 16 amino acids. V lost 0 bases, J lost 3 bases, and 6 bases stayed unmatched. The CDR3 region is CASSVAGGRGTDTQYF. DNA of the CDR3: TGTGCCAGCAGCGTAGCGGGGGGGCGTGGGACAGATACGCAGTATTTT.

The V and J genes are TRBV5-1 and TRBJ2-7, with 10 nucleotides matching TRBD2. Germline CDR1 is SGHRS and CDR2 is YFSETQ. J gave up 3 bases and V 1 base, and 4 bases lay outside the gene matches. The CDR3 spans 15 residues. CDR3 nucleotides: TGCGCCAGCAGCTTGACTAGCGGGGACTACTACGAGCAGTACTTC. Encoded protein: CASSLTSGDYYEQYF.

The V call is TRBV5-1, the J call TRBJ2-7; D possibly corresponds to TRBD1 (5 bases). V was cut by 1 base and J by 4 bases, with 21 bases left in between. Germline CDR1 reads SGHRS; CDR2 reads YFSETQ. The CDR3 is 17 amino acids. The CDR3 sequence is CASSLSWGRASSYEQYF. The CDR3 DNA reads TGCGCCAGCAGCTTGTCCTGGGGCAGGGCAAGCTCATACGAGCAGTACTTC. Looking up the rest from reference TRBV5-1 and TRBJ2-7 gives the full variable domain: KAGVTQTPRYLIKTRGQQVTLSCSPISGHRSVSWYQQTPGQGLQFLFEYFSETQRNKGNFPGRFSGRQFSNSRSEMNVSTLELGDSALYLCASSLSWGRASSYEQYFGPGTRLTVT.

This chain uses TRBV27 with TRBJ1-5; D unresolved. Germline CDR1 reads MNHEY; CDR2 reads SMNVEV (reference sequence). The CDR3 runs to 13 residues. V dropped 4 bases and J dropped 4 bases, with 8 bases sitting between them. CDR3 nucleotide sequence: TGTGCCAGCAGTTACGGTCTTAATCAGCCCCAGCATTTT. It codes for CASSYGLNQPQHF.

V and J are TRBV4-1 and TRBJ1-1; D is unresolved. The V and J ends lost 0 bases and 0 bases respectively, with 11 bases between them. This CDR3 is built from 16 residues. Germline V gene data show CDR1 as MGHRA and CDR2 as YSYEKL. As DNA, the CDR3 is TGCGCCAGCAGCCAAGATGGAGGCAGAGTGAACACTGAAGCTTTCTTT. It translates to CASSQDGGRVNTEAFF.

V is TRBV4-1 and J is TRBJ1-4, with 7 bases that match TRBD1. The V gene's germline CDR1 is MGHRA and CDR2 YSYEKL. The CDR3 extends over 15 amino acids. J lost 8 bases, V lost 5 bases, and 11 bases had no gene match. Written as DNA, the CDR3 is TGCGCCAGCAGCACCCGACAGGGCTTTGGAGAAAAACTGTTTTTT. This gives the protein CASSTRQGFGEKLFF.

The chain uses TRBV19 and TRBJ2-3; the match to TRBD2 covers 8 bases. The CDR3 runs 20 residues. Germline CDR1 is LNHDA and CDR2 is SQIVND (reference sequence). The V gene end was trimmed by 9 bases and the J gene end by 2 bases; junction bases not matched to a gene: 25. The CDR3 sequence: CASLWPALSGAPPDTDTQYF. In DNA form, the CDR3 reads TGTGCCAGCCTCTGGCCCGCTCTTAGCGGGGCACCCCCAGACACAGATACGCAGTATTTT.

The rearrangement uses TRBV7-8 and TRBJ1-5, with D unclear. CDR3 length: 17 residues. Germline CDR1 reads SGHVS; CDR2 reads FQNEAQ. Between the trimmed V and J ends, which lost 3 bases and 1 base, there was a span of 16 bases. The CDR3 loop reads CASSFGLVAESNQPQHF. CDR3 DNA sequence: TGTGCCAGCAGCTTCGGTCTGGTGGCAGAGAGCAATCAGCCCCAGCATTTT.

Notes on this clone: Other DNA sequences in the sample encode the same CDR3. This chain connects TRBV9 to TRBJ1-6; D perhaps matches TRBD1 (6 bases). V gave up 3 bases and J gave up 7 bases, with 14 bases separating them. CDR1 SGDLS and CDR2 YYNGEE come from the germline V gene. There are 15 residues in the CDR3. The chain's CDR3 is CASSAFTGRNSPLHF. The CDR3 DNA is TGTGCCAGCAGCGCATTTACAGGGAGGAATTCACCCCTCCACTTT.

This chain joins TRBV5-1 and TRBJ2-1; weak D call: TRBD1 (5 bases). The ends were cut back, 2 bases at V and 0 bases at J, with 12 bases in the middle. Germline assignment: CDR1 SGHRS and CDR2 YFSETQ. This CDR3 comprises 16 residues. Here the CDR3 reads CASSFAGSSSYNEQFF. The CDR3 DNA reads TGCGCCAGCAGCTTCGCAGGGTCCAGCTCCTACAATGAGCAGTTCTTC.

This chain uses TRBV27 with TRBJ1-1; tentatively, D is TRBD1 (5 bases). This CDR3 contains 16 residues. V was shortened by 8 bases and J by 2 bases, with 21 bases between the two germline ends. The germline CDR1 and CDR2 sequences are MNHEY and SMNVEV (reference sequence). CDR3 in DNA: TGTGCCAGCTCCCCCTCGGGGGGGAACCTTAACACTGAAGCTTTCTTT. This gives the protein CASSPSGGNLNTEAFF.

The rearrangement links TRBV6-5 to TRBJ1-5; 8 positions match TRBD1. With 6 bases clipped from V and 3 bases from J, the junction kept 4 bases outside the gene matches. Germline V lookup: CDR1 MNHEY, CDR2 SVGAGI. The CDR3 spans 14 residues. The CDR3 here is CASRMTGVNQPQHF. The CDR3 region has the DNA TGTGCCAGCAGGATGACAGGGGTCAATCAGCCCCAGCATTTT.

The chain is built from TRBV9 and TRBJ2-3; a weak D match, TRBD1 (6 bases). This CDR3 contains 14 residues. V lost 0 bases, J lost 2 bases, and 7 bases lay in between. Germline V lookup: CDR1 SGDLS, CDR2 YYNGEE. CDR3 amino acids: CASSVGGLTDTQYF. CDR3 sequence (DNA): TGTGCCAGCAGCGTAGGGGGGCTCACAGATACGCAGTATTTT. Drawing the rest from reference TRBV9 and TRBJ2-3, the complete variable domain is DSGVTQTPKHLITATGQRVTLRCSPRSGDLSVYWYQQSLDQGLQFLIQYYNGEERAKGNILERFSAQQFPDLHSELNLSSLELGDSALYFCASSVGGLTDTQYFGPGTRLTVL.

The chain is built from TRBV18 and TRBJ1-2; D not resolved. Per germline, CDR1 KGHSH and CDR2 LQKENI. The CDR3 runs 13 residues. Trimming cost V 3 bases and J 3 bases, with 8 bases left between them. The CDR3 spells CASSPEGDYGYTF. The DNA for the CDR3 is TGTGCCAGCTCACCTGAAGGAGACTATGGCTACACCTTC.

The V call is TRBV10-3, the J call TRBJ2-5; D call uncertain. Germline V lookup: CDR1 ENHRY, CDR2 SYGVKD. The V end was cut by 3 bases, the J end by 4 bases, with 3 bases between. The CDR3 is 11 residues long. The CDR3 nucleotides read TGTGCCATCAGTGAATTAGAGACCCAGTACTTC. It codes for CAISELETQYF.

The CDR3 loop is CASSDQLAGATGELFF. CDR3 DNA sequence: TGTGCCAGCAGCGACCAACTAGCGGGGGCCACCGGGGAGCTGTTTTTT. This chain links TRBV3-1 (or the pseudogene TRBV3-2) with TRBJ2-2; 11 bases align to TRBD2. CDR1 is LGHDT and CDR2 is YNNKEL in the germline V gene (reference sequence). V gave up 5 bases and J gave up 4 bases; unmatched junction bases: 6. The CDR3 has 16 residues.

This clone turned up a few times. The CDR3, as DNA: TGTGCCGGATGGGAGAATAGCACAGATACGCAGTATTTT. Protein sequence: CAGWENSTDTQYF. The chain joins TRBV21-1 to TRBJ2-3; the tabulated D call, TRBD2, remains unverified against the DNA. TRBV21-1 is a pseudogene. CDR3 size: 13 residues.

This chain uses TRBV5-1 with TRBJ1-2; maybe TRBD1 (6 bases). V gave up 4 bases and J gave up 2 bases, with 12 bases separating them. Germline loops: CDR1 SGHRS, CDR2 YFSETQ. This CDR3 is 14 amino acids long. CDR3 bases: TGCGCCAGCAGCCCCATAGGGACAAACTATGGCTACACCTTC. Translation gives CASSPIGTNYGYTF.

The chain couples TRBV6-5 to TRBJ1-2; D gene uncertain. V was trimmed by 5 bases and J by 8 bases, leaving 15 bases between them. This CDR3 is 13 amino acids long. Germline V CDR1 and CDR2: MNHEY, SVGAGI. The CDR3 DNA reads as TGTGCCAGCAGTCAAACTTTGGGCCGGGGCTACACCTTC. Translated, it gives CASSQTLGRGYTF.

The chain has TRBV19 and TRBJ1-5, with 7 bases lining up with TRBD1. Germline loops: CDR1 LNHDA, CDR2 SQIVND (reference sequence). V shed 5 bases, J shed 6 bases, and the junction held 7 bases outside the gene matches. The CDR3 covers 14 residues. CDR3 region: CASSWTGAGQPQHF. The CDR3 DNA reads TGTGCCAGTAGTTGGACAGGAGCGGGTCAGCCCCAGCATTTT. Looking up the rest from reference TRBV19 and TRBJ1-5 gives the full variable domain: DGGITQSPKYLFRKEGQNVTLSCEQNLNHDAMYWYRQDPGQGLRLIYYSQIVNDFQKGDIAEGYSVSREKKESFPLTVTSAQKNPTAFYLCASSWTGAGQPQHFGDGTRLSIL.

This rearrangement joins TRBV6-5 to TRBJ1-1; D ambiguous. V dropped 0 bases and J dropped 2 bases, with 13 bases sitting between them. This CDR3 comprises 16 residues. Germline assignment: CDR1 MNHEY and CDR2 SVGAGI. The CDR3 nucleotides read TGTGCCAGCAGTTACTCGCGGTTTGGGGTTAACACTGAAGCTTTCTTT. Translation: CASSYSRFGVNTEAFF.